Below, one TCR beta chain is given with its context. Its specificity is not known. This sample stems from a study of pediatric ulcerative colitis. At the level of the study: Most patients had pancolitis, and two had left-sided colitis.

Up to 500,000 reads were sequenced per sample. Profiled with immunoSEQ multiplex PCR; TCRdb holds only in-frame clones, not every one. The data hold 30,000 to 45,000 clones, with over 80% observed a single time. Study-wide results and caveats: All ulcerative colitis patients, but no controls, carried two rectal clonotypes.

The CDR3 has 14 residues. CDR1 SGHRS and CDR2 YFSETQ come from the germline V gene. V dropped 7 bases and J dropped 2; count of bases not matched to a gene: 6. This clonotype was sampled from a girl aged 10 to 17 with moderate ulcerative colitis. Sequencing input: blood. The rearrangement links TRBV5-1 to TRBJ1-5, with 7 bases lining up with TRBD1. The CDR3 coding sequence is TGCGCCAGCGGTCACAGGGGAGGCAATCAGCCCCAGCATTTT. Translation: CASGHRGGNQPQHF.